Shown below are 25 T cell receptor beta chains from a single sample sequenced in a study of cytomegalovirus exposure and HLA in healthy donors. Both 60 Vbeta primers and 13 Jbeta primers went into the PCR. This table comes from immunoSEQ multiplex PCR, and its TCRdb copy is limited to in-frame clones, with some not included. The data hold 100,000 to 150,000 clones, with 65% to 80% observed a single time. The sequenced sample consisted of PBMCs. These receptor sequences come from a woman between 35 and 50 years old in good health and CMV-seropositive.

The chain joins TRBV9 to TRBJ2-7, with 7 bases matching TRBD2. V lost 3 bases to trimming and J lost 1 base; unmatched junction nucleotides: 13. Per the germline V gene, CDR1 is SGDLS and CDR2 is YYNGEE. This CDR3 has 17 amino acids. This CDR3 is CASSGGEGGYGSYEQYF. The CDR3 nucleotides are TGTGCCAGCAGCGGGGGGGAGGGCGGTTATGGGTCCTACGAGCAGTACTTC. Together with reference TRBV9 and TRBJ2-7, the CDR3 gives the full variable domain: DSGVTQTPKHLITATGQRVTLRCSPRSGDLSVYWYQQSLDQGLQFLIQYYNGEERAKGNILERFSAQQFPDLHSELNLSSLELGDSALYFCASSGGEGGYGSYEQYFGPGTRLTVT.

This clone appeared a single time. The CDR3 loop is CSVEDRPNEQYF. Written as DNA, the CDR3 is TGCAGCGTTGAGGACAGACCCAACGAGCAGTACTTC. The chain is built from TRBV29-1 and TRBJ2-7; TRBD1 is a possible D gene (6 bases). V was cut by 3 bases and J by 5 bases, with 11 bases left in between. The CDR3 totals 12 residues. The germline gives CDR1 SQVTM, CDR2 ANQGSEA.

The sample holds a few counts of this clone. The chain uses TRBV6-1 and TRBJ1-5; a weak D match, TRBD1 (6 bases). Germline loops: CDR1 MNHNS, CDR2 SASEGT. This CDR3 region has 13 residues. Deletions cut 6 bases from V and 4 bases from J, with 10 bases between. CDR3 protein: CASRPDRNQPQHF. CDR3 in DNA: TGTGCCAGCAGACCGGACAGAAATCAGCCCCAGCATTTT.

This clone was counted only a few times. The rearrangement joins TRBV5-1 to TRBJ1-4; D unresolved. Germline CDR1 SGHRS, CDR2 YFSETQ. Trimming pared 0 bases from V and 7 bases from J, leaving 13 bases between. CDR3 length: 15 residues. CDR3 nucleotide sequence: TGCGCCAGCAGCTTGGAGCCAGCGGTGGGTGAAAAACTGTTTTTT. Its translation: CASSLEPAVGEKLFF.

J is TRBJ2-3 and V is TRBV7-2, with 11 bases aligning to TRBD1. CDR3 length: 17 amino acids. V gave up 1 base and J gave up 5 bases; unmatched junction bases: 8. From germline, CDR1 is SGHTA and CDR2 FQGNSA. CDR3 coding DNA: TGTGCCAGCAGCTTAGGGGCCGGGACAGGGGGTATAGATACGCAGTATTTT. As protein: CASSLGAGTGGIDTQYF.

This clone was picked up one time. V usage is TRBV5-1 and J usage is TRBJ1-2; D not resolved. V lost 4 bases, J lost 0 bases, and 13 bases lay in between. The germline gives CDR1 SGHRS, CDR2 YFSETQ. The CDR3 has 15 amino acids. Written as DNA, the CDR3 is TGCGCCAGCAGCCGAACCAGCGGGGCTAACTATGGCTACACCTTC. It specifies CASSRTSGANYGYTF.

The V call is TRBV9, the J call TRBJ1-3; D is unresolved. The V and J ends lost 4 bases and 0 bases respectively, with 2 bases between them. This CDR3 comprises 12 residues. CDR1 and CDR2 from the germline V gene are SGDLS and YYNGEE. CDR3 region: CASSLSGNTIYF. Here the CDR3 DNA reads TGTGCCAGCAGCCTCTCTGGAAACACCATATATTTT.

This clone was counted a few times. V usage is TRBV30 and J usage is TRBJ2-2; D is perhaps TRBD1 (5 bases). Germline CDR1 and CDR2: GTSNPN and SVGIG (reference sequence). V lost 3 bases, J lost 3 bases, and 11 bases lay in between. The CDR3 sequence is 14 residues long. The CDR3 sequence: CAWRDTWDTGELFF. CDR3 in DNA: TGTGCCTGGAGGGACACTTGGGACACCGGGGAGCTGTTTTTT.

This sequence joins TRBV30 and TRBJ2-5; D call uncertain. Between the trimmed V and J ends, which lost 0 bases and 2 bases, there was a span of 10 bases. The CDR3 runs to 14 residues. Germline V gene data show CDR1 as GTSNPN and CDR2 as SVGIG (reference sequence). In DNA, the CDR3 is TGTGCCTGGAGTGTAAGACTGCCTCAAGAGACCCAGTACTTC. This gives the protein CAWSVRLPQETQYF.

V and J are TRBV4-2 and TRBJ2-7; TRBD2 matches 16 bases. The CDR3 loop spans 19 amino acids. V lost 4 bases and J lost 1; bases outside the gene matches: 10. Germline CDR1 reads LGHNA; CDR2 reads YNFKEQ. Written as DNA, the CDR3 is TGTGCCAGCAGCCCCCAAGGGACTAGCGGGAGGGCCTGGTCCTACGAGCAGTACTTC. It encodes CASSPQGTSGRAWSYEQYF.

The DNA for the CDR3 is TGCGCCAGCAGCTTGGTGGCTTCTCATGAGCAGTTCTTC. The encoded protein is CASSLVASHEQFF. The chain carries TRBV5-1 and TRBJ2-1; D unclear. V was pared by 0 bases and J by 8 bases, with 9 bases between. Germline assignment: CDR1 SGHRS and CDR2 YFSETQ. The CDR3 length is 13 residues.

This chain uses TRBV29-1 with TRBJ1-3; D perhaps matches TRBD1 (6 bases). In germline, CDR1 is SQVTM, CDR2 ANQGSEA. This CDR3 has 12 amino acids. Trimming took off 7 bases at V and 3 bases at J, with 10 bases between the two ends. In nucleotides, the CDR3 is TGCAGCGCACAGGGAGATGGAAACACCATATATTTT. It encodes CSAQGDGNTIYF.

This clone came up a few times. V is TRBV2 and J is TRBJ2-2; D may be TRBD1 (6 bases). Germline CDR1 and CDR2: SNHLY and FYNNEI. The CDR3 is 13 residues long. V lost 6 bases, J lost 7 bases, and 12 bases lay in between. This CDR3 reads CASRAGVFGELFF. CDR3 sequence (DNA): TGTGCCAGCAGGGCAGGGGTGTTCGGGGAGCTGTTTTTT.

This clone has just a few counts. J is TRBJ1-1 and V is TRBV19; the match to TRBD1 covers 12 bases. With V trimmed by 3 bases and J by 5 bases, 4 bases remained unmatched. In germline, CDR1 is LNHDA, CDR2 SQIVND (reference sequence). This CDR3 contains 15 residues. The CDR3 DNA reads TGTGCCAGTAGTATCCGGGACAGGGGGCCAACTGAAGCTTTCTTT. This codes for CASSIRDRGPTEAFF.

V usage is TRBV15 and J usage is TRBJ1-4; 7 bases are a match to TRBD1. Germline values: CDR1 LNHNV, CDR2 YYDKDF (reference sequence). CDR3 length: 15 residues. After removal of 0 bases from V and 4 bases from J, the junction contained 2 bases not matched to a gene. In DNA, the CDR3 is TGTGCCACCAGCAGAGAACAGGGGATTAATGAAAAACTGTTTTTT. It encodes CATSREQGINEKLFF.

The CDR3 sequence is CASSTTGADTQYF. The CDR3 DNA sequence: TGTGCCAGCAGCACAACAGGGGCAGATACGCAGTATTTT. The chain carries TRBV9 and TRBJ2-3, with 7 bases matching TRBD1. This CDR3 has 13 residues. The junction had 3 bases not matched to a gene; V was cut back by 4 bases and J by 4 bases. Germline loops: CDR1 SGDLS, CDR2 YYNGEE.

This clone was counted between two and nine times. The chain joins TRBV9 to TRBJ2-3, with 9 bases identical to TRBD2. V shed 7 bases and J 5 bases; nucleotides not matched to a gene: 8. Germline V gene data show CDR1 as SGDLS and CDR2 as YYNGEE. The CDR3 sequence is 14 residues long. CDR3 in DNA: TGTGCCAGCCGGCGGGAGGGCCGGGGAGATACGCAGTATTTT. Protein sequence: CASRREGRGDTQYF.

The chain links TRBV7-2 to TRBJ2-3; tentative D call: TRBD2 (5 bases). This CDR3 comprises 15 residues. Germline CDR1 and CDR2: SGHTA and FQGNSA. The V end lost 3 bases, the J end lost 1 base, and 11 bases lay between the germline ends. This chain's CDR3 is CASSFGSGRTDTQYF. The CDR3 DNA sequence: TGTGCCAGCAGCTTCGGAAGCGGACGCACAGATACGCAGTATTTT.

This clone was seen only once. The V and J genes are TRBV5-4 and TRBJ2-7; 11 bases fit TRBD1. The CDR3 runs 14 residues. The germline V gene has CDR1 SGHNT and CDR2 YYREEE (reference sequence). Trimming at V came to 4 bases and at J to 4 bases, leaving 4 bases not matched to a gene. CDR3 protein: CASSSRDRGYEQYF. CDR3 in DNA: TGTGCCAGCAGCAGCCGGGACAGGGGGTACGAGCAGTACTTC.

The chain carries TRBV4-1 and TRBJ2-7, with 12 nucleotides matching TRBD2. V shed 0 bases, J shed 2 bases, and the junction held 8 bases outside the gene matches. This CDR3 is built from 18 residues. Per germline, CDR1 MGHRA and CDR2 YSYEKL. This CDR3 is CASSQELGLAGGTYEQYF. The CDR3 DNA reads as TGCGCCAGCAGCCAAGAACTCGGGCTAGCGGGAGGGACCTACGAGCAGTACTTC.

Here the CDR3 reads CASSLVSGTGEREQYF. The CDR3, as DNA: TGTGCCAGCAGCTTAGTCTCCGGGACAGGGGAGAGGGAGCAGTACTTC. The chain links TRBV7-8 to TRBJ2-7, with TRBD1 identical over 10 bases. The CDR3 has 16 amino acids. The germline CDR1 and CDR2 sequences are SGHVS and FQNEAQ. Losses at the gene ends were 1 base for V and 7 bases for J; bases not matched to a gene: 10.

V gene TRBV5-1 combines with J gene TRBJ2-3; a possible D gene is TRBD2 (7 bases). CDR3 length equals 16 residues. Trimming cost V 0 bases and J 6 bases, with 17 bases left between them. Germline-derived CDR1 and CDR2 are SGHRS and YFSETQ. In nucleotides, the CDR3 is TGCGCCAGCAGCTTGGTGGCCTGGGGGGGCGGGGATACGCAGTATTTT. It specifies CASSLVAWGGGDTQYF.

The chain recombines TRBV19 with TRBJ1-5; TRBD1 might be the D (6 bases). Trimming took 6 bases from V and 5 from J, leaving 14 bases between them. The CDR3 runs 14 residues. CDR1 and CDR2 from the germline V gene are LNHDA and SQIVND (reference sequence). The CDR3 here is CASSLGQSYQPQHF. The CDR3 DNA follows: TGTGCCAGTAGCCTCGGACAGAGCTATCAGCCCCAGCATTTT.

The chain recombines TRBV5-1 with TRBJ1-2, with 8 bases fitting TRBD1. Trimming cost V 6 bases and J 6 bases; bases outside gene matches: 16. Germline V CDR1 and CDR2: SGHRS, YFSETQ. The CDR3 extends over 16 amino acids. CDR3 DNA: TGCGCCAGCAACCCCGGCAGGGGGCTTTCGTCCGATGGCTACACCTTC. Residues: CASNPGRGLSSDGYTF.

This chain uses TRBV5-1 with TRBJ1-6; D perhaps matches TRBD1 (6 bases). The CDR3 covers 14 residues. V dropped 3 bases and J dropped 6 bases, with 10 bases sitting between them. Germline V CDR1 and CDR2: SGHRS, YFSETQ. CDR3 sequence (DNA): TGCGCCAGCAGCTCGACAGGATTTAATTCACCCCTCCACTTT. The encoded protein is CASSSTGFNSPLHF.